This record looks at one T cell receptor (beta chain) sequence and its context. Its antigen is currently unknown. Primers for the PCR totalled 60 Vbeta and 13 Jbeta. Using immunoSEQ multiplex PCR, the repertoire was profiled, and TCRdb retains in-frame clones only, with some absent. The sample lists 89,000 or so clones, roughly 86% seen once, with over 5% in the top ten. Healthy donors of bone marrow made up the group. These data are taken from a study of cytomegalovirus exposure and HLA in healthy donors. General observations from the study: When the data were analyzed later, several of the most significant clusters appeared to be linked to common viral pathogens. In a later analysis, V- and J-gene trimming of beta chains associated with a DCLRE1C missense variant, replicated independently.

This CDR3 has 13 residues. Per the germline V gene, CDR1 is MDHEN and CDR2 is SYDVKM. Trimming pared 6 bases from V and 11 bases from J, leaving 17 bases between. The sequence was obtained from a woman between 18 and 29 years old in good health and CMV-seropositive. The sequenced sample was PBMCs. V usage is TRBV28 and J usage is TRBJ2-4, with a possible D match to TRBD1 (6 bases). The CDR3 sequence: CASSLTGESFQYF. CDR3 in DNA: TGTGCCAGCAGCCTGACAGGTGAATCCTTTCAGTACTTC.